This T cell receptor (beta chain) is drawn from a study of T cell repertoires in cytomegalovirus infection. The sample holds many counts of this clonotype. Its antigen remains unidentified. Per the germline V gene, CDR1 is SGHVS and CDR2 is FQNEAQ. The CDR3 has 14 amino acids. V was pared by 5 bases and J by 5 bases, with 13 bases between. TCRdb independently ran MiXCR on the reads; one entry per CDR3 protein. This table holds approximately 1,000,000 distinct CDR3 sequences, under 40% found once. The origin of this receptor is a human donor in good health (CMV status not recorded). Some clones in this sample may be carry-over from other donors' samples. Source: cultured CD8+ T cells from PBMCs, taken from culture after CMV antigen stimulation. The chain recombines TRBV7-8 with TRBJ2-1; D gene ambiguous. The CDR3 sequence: CASSPSYADNEQFF. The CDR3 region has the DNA TGTGCCAGCAGCCCCTCTTATGCGGACAATGAGCAGTTCTTC.